This T cell receptor (beta chain) originates from a study of blood T cell repertoires in COVID-19. Looking at the study overall: The study drew acute and convalescent COVID-19 samples from the United States, Italy and Spain.

In the original processing: Cell counts per sample came from amplifying reference gene primers. TCRdb's table, derived via immunoSEQ multiplex PCR, lists solely in-frame clones and lacks some. From that table come the V and J calls and clone size; the DNA was used to work out D and trimming. The sample carries roughly 110,000 clones, 85% to 90% recorded once. CDR3 size: 15 residues. The V gene's germline CDR1 is LGHNA and CDR2 YNFKEQ. With 0 bases removed from V and 3 bases from J, the gap between germline ends came to 12 bases. Sequencing was performed on peripheral blood. This rearrangement joins TRBV4-2 to TRBJ2-7; D not resolved. The sequence was collected from an older woman with COVID-19, enrolled during active disease. The CDR3 coding sequence is TGTGCCAGCAGCCAAGAACGAGTCTCATTCTACGAGCAGTACTTC. Residues: CASSQERVSFYEQYF.